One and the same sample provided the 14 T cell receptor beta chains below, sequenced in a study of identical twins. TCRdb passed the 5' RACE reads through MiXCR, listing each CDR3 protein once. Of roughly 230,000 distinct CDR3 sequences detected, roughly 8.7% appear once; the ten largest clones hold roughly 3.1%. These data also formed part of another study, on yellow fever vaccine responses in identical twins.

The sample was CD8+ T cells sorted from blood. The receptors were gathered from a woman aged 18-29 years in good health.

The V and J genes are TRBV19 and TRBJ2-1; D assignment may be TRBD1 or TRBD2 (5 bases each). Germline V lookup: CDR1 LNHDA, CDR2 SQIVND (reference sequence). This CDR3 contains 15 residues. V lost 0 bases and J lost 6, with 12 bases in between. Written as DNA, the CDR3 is TGTGCCAGTAGTATAGATCTGGGACGGACCAATGAGCAGTTCTTC. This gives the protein CASSIDLGRTNEQFF.

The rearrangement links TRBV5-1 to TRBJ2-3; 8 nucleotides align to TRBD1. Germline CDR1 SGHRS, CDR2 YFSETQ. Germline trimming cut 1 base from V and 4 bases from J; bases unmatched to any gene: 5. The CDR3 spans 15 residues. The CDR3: CASSLSRTGSDTQYF. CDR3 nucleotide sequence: TGCGCCAGCAGCTTGTCCCGGACAGGGTCAGATACGCAGTATTTT.

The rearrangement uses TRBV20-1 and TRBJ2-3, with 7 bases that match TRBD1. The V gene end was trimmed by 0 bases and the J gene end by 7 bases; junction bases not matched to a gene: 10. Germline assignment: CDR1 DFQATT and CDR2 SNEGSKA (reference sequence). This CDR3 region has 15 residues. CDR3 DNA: TGCAGTGCTAGAGAGAGAGGGACAGAGGGATATACGCAGTATTTT. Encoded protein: CSARERGTEGYTQYF.

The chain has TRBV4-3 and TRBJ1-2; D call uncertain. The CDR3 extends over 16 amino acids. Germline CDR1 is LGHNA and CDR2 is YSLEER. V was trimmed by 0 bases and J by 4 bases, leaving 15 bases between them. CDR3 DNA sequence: TGCGCCAGCAGCCAAGATGGAGAGGGCAGCCCCTATGGCTACACCTTC. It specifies CASSQDGEGSPYGYTF.

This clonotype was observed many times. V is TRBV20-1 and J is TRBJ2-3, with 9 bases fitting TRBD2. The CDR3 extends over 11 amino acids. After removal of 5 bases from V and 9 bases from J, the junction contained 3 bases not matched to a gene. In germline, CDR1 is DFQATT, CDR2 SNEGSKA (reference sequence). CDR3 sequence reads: CSAWTSVTQYF. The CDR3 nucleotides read TGCAGTGCTTGGACTAGCGTGACGCAGTATTTT.

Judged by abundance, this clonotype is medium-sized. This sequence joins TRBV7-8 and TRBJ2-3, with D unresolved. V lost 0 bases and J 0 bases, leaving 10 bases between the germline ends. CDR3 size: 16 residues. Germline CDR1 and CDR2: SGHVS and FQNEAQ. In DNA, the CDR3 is TGTGCCAGCAGCTTAGCGTTTAAGGGAAGCACAGATACGCAGTATTTT. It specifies CASSLAFKGSTDTQYF.

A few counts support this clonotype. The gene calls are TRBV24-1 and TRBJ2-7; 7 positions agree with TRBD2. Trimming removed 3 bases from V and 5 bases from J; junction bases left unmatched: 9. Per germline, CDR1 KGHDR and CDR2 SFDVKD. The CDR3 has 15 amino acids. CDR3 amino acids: CATSDLSSGQNEQYF. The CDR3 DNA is TGTGCCACCAGTGATCTGTCTAGCGGTCAGAACGAGCAGTACTTC.

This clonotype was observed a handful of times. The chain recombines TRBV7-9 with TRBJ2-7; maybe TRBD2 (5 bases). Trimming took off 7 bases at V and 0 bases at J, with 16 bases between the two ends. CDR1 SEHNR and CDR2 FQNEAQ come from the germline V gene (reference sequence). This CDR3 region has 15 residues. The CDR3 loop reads CASTPTGAGSYEQYF. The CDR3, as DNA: TGTGCCAGCACCCCCACTGGCGCGGGCTCCTACGAGCAGTACTTC.

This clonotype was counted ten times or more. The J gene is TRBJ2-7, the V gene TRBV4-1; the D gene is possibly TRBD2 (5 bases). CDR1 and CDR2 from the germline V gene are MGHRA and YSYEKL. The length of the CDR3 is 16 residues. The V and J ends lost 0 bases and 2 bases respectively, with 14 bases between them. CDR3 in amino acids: CASSQDRSVWTYEQYF. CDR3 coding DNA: TGCGCCAGCAGCCAAGACCGTAGCGTATGGACCTACGAGCAGTACTTC.

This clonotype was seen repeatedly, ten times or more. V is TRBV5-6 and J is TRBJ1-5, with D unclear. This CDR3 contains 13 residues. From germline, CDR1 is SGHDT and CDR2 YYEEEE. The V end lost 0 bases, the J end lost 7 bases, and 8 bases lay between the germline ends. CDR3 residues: CASSLAPGQPQHF. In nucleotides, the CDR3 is TGTGCCAGCAGCTTGGCTCCGGGCCAGCCCCAGCATTTT. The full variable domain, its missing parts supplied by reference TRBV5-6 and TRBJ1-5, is DAGVTQSPTHLIKTRGQQVTLRCSPKSGHDTVSWYQQALGQGPQFIFQYYEEEERQRGNFPDRFSGHQFPNYSSELNVNALLLGDSALYLCASSLAPGQPQHFGDGTRLSIL.

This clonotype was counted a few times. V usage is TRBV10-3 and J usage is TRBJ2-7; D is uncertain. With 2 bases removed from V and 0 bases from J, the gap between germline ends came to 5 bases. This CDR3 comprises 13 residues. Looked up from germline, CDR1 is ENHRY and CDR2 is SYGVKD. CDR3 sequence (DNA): TGTGCCATCAGTGAGGGTCTCTCCTACGAGCAGTACTTC. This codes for CAISEGLSYEQYF.

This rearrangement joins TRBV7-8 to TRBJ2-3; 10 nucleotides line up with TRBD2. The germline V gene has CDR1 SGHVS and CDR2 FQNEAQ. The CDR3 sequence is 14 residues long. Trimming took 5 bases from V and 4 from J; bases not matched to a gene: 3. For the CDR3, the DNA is TGTGCCAGCAGCACCGGACTAGCGGCAGATACGCAGTATTTT. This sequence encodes CASSTGLAADTQYF.

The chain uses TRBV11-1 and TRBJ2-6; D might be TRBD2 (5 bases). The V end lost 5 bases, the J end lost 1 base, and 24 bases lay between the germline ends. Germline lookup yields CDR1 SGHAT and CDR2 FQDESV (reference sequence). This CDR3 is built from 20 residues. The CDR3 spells CASSPPESAWETSGANVLTF. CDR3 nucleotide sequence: TGTGCCAGCAGCCCCCCTGAATCGGCATGGGAGACATCTGGGGCCAACGTCCTGACTTTC.

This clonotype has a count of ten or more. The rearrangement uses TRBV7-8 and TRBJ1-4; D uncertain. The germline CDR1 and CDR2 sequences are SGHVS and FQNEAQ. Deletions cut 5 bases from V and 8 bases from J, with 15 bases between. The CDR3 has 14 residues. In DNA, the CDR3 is TGTGCCAGCAGCCGATTCCGGGCGGAAGAAAAACTGTTTTTT. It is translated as CASSRFRAEEKLFF.